Here is one TCR beta chain with its context. Antigen specificity is unknown. The source of the sample is a study of shared clonotypes between healthy human individuals. Study as a whole: Serving as donors were a couple of women and three men, whose ages spanned 18 to 49. Whole-study findings and limits: Donor clonotype sharing was expected to depend on sequencing depth.

TCRdb keeps only in-frame clones here, not all; method: immunoSEQ multiplex PCR. The table records roughly 1,800,000 clones, approximately 94% of them present only once. CD8 cells regarded as naive lacked CD45RO, were positively chosen for CCR7, and omitted terminally differentiated effector memory CD45RA+ cells. Every contributor of samples was a Caucasian grown-up residing in Nashville, Tennessee. The germline V gene encodes CDR1 MNHNY and CDR2 SVGAGI (reference sequence). CDR3 length: 15 residues. J lost 6 bases, V lost 4 bases, and 7 bases had no gene match. The sequence was collected from a man in his late teens or twenties in good health. Sequenced sample: naive CD8+ T cells sorted from blood. The rearrangement uses TRBV6-6 and TRBJ2-2; TRBD1 aligns across 8 bases. The CDR3 DNA reads as TGTGCCAGCAGTTCAATGGGACAGGCCGCCGGGGAGCTGTTTTTT. Amino acid sequence: CASSSMGQAAGELFF.